This TCR beta chain was observed in a study of blood T cell repertoires in COVID-19. Study context: Samples representing acute and convalescent COVID-19 were sourced from the United States, Italy and Spain. From T cells, B-cell-depleted T cells, or PBMCs came the material, which was cDNA or gDNA.

This CDR3 is built from 14 residues. Germline V gives CDR1 SGDLS, CDR2 YYNGEE. The V gene end was trimmed by 4 bases and the J gene end by 6 bases; junction bases not matched to a gene: 5. This clone came up a few times. In the study's own analysis: Estimation of nucleated cell counts was performed using reference gene primer amplification. The repertoire was sequenced with immunoSEQ multiplex PCR; TCRdb's copy has only in-frame clones and lacks some. The V and J calls and the clone size are those of that table, but D and trimming were determined from the DNA. The table records about 170,000 clones, 80% to 85% of them present only once.

This chain connects TRBV9 to TRBJ1-4, with 8 bases identical to TRBD1. The source of this sequence is a man in his 70s with active or convalescent COVID-19. The specimen sequenced was peripheral blood. The CDR3 loop is CASSWGTGHEKLFF. The CDR3 coding sequence is TGTGCCAGCAGCTGGGGGACAGGTCATGAAAAACTGTTTTTT.